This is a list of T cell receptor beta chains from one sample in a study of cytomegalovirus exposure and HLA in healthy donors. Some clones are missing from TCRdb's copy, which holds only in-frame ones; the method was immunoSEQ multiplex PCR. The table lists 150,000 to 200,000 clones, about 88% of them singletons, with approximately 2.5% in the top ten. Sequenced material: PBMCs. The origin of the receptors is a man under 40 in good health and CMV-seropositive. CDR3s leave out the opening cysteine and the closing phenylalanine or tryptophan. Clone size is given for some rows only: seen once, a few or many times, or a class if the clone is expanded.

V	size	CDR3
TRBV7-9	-	ASSDGATNEKLF
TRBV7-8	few	ASSRDRDTEAF
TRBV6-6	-	ASMDRSGGGGGYT
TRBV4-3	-	ASSQGWRGPESYEQY
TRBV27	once	ASSFRGSGNTIY
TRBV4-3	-	ASSEVGLSSYNSPLH
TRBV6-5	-	ASSYSRAGGVDTQY
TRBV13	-	ASSLGLAPDTQY
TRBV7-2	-	ASSYQRGTGGETQY
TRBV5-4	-	ASSKTGVTGELF
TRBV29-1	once	SVLTGVYEQY
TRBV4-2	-	ASSQDPASSGNTIY
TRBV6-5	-	ASSSLSGRWNEQF
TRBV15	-	ATSVPGGLAGGGDTGELF